A selection of T cell receptor beta chains follows, all from one sample in a study of T cell responses to AZD1222 COVID-19 vaccine. Using immunoSEQ multiplex PCR, the repertoire was profiled, and TCRdb retains in-frame clones only, with some absent. The table records under 130,000 clones, 92% of them present only once. The sample was peripheral blood, taken on day 0 of AZD1222 vaccination. The receptors were sampled from an adult in good health. CDR3s include the opening cysteine and the closing phenylalanine or tryptophan. D genes are given only for firm matches. A row's size may be missing; if present it is once, few, many or a size class.

CDR3: CASSLATSGSMNTEAFF
DNA: TGCGCCAGCAGCTTGGCAACTTCAGGGTCAATGAACACTGAAGCTTTCTTT
size: .
D: .
J: TRBJ1-1
V: TRBV5-1

CDR3: CASSSGTLPTYF
DNA: TGTGCCAGCAGCTCCGGGACCCTCCCCACGTATTTT
size: .
D: .
J: TRBJ2-3
V: TRBV7-9

CDR3: CASSPGQGRENTIYF
DNA: TGTGCCAGCAGCCCGGGACAGGGAAGAGAAAACACCATATATTTT
size: .
D: TRBD1
J: TRBJ1-3
V: TRBV7-2

CDR3: CAWIHGTFRAGELFF
DNA: TGTGCCTGGATCCACGGGACTTTTAGAGCCGGGGAGCTGTTTTTT
size: .
D: .
J: TRBJ2-2
V: TRBV30

CDR3: CASSGLRTDTQYF
DNA: TGTGCCAGCAGTGGGCTTCGCACAGATACGCAGTATTTT
size: .
D: .
J: TRBJ2-3
V: TRBV2

CDR3: CASSQGTSGYNEQFF
DNA: TGCGCCAGCAGCCAAGGGACTAGCGGCTACAATGAGCAGTTCTTC
size: .
D: TRBD2
J: TRBJ2-1
V: TRBV4-3

CDR3: CASSERSGRETQYF
DNA: TGTGCCAGCAGTGAGCGGTCGGGGAGGGAGACCCAGTACTTC
size: .
D: .
J: TRBJ2-5
V: TRBV2

CDR3: CASSLGGRGTGELFF
DNA: TGTGCCAGCAGCTTGGGGGGGCGCGGCACCGGGGAGCTGTTTTTT
size: .
D: .
J: TRBJ2-2
V: TRBV5-4

CDR3: CASSRSRVGQETQYF
DNA: TGTGCCAGCAGTAGGAGTAGGGTTGGCCAAGAGACCCAGTACTTC
size: .
D: .
J: TRBJ2-5
V: TRBV2

CDR3: CASSLLGNYGYTF
DNA: TGTGCCAGCAGCTTACTCGGTAACTATGGCTACACCTTC
size: .
D: .
J: TRBJ1-2
V: TRBV7-9

CDR3: CASPNSGNTIYF
DNA: TGTGCCAGCCCCAACTCTGGAAACACCATATATTTT
size: .
D: .
J: TRBJ1-3
V: TRBV12-3/TRBV12-4

CDR3: CASSLGRGTNYGYTF
DNA: TGTGCCAGCAGCTTAGGCAGGGGCACTAACTATGGCTACACCTTC
size: .
D: .
J: TRBJ1-2
V: TRBV11-2

CDR3: CASSTLYQPQHF
DNA: TGTGCCAGTAGTACCCTGTATCAGCCCCAGCATTTT
size: .
D: .
J: TRBJ1-5
V: TRBV19

CDR3: CASSPDSLYEQYF
DNA: TGTGCCAGCAGCCCGGACAGCCTCTACGAGCAGTACTTC
size: .
D: .
J: TRBJ2-7
V: TRBV7-9

CDR3: CASRQTGGAPLHF
DNA: TGTGCCAGCAGGCAGACAGGGGGTGCACCCCTCCACTTT
size: once
D: TRBD1
J: TRBJ1-6
V: TRBV2

CDR3: CASSQAGTDTEAFF
DNA: TGTGCCAGCAGCCAAGCTGGGACCGACACTGAAGCTTTCTTT
size: .
D: .
J: TRBJ1-1
V: TRBV3-1/TRBV3-2

CDR3: CASSPEGGTGTEEQYF
DNA: TGTGCCAGCAGCCCGGAGGGCGGGACAGGGACGGAAGAGCAGTACTTC
size: .
D: TRBD1
J: TRBJ2-7
V: TRBV5-4

CDR3: CASSLGTSNSPLHF
DNA: TGTGCCAGCAGCCTAGGGACAAGTAATTCACCCCTCCACTTT
size: .
D: .
J: TRBJ1-6
V: TRBV7-2

CDR3: CASSLRDGNTIYF
DNA: TGTGCCAGCAGTTTAAGGGACGGAAACACCATATATTTT
size: .
D: .
J: TRBJ1-3
V: TRBV27

CDR3: CASIVTGGNQPQHF
DNA: TGTGCCAGCATCGTGACAGGGGGGAATCAGCCCCAGCATTTT
size: .
D: TRBD1
J: TRBJ1-5
V: TRBV5-8

CDR3: CASSPPEQGRTEAFF
DNA: TGTGCCAGCAGCCCTCCCGAGCAGGGGCGGACTGAAGCTTTCTTT
size: .
D: .
J: TRBJ1-1
V: TRBV7-6

CDR3: CATTRQGIFGNQPQHF
DNA: TGCGCCACCACACGACAGGGGATATTTGGAAATCAGCCCCAGCATTTT
size: once
D: TRBD1
J: TRBJ1-5
V: TRBV23-1

CDR3: CASSGVRAGTGELFF
DNA: TGTGCCAGCAGCGGGGTGAGGGCGGGGACCGGGGAGCTGTTTTTT
size: .
D: .
J: TRBJ2-2
V: TRBV11-3

CDR3: CSARGQQTQYF
DNA: TGCAGTGCTAGAGGACAGCAGACGCAGTATTTT
size: .
D: .
J: TRBJ2-3
V: TRBV20-1

CDR3: CASGGNMNTEAFF
DNA: TGTGCTAGTGGGGGGAATATGAACACTGAAGCTTTCTTT
size: .
D: .
J: TRBJ1-1
V: TRBV12-5

CDR3: CASSPRGAEGYTF
DNA: TGTGCCAGCAGCCCGCGGGGGGCAGAGGGCTACACCTTC
size: few
D: .
J: TRBJ1-2
V: TRBV7-9

CDR3: CASSLVWAQDSPLHF
DNA: TGTGCCAGCAGCTTAGTGTGGGCTCAAGACTCACCCCTCCACTTT
size: .
D: .
J: TRBJ1-6
V: TRBV11-2

CDR3: CASSSDPGGFTDTQYF
DNA: TGTGCCAGCAGTTCGGACCCAGGGGGCTTCACAGATACGCAGTATTTT
size: once
D: TRBD1
J: TRBJ2-3
V: TRBV27

CDR3: CASSARTGRQPQHF
DNA: TGTGCCAGCAGTGCCAGGACAGGGAGGCAGCCCCAGCATTTT
size: .
D: TRBD1
J: TRBJ1-5
V: TRBV28

CDR3: CASTGGRFVGELFF
DNA: TGTGCCAGCACGGGGGGGAGGTTCGTCGGGGAGCTGTTTTTT
size: .
D: TRBD2
J: TRBJ2-2
V: TRBV28

CDR3: CASTGGATNEKLFF
DNA: TGTGCCAGCACAGGCGGGGCGACTAATGAAAAACTGTTTTTT
size: few
D: .
J: TRBJ1-4
V: TRBV25-1

CDR3: CAWSVVGQGNQPQHF
DNA: TGTGCCTGGAGCGTTGTGGGACAAGGAAACCAGCCCCAGCATTTT
size: .
D: .
J: TRBJ1-5
V: TRBV30

CDR3: CASSLDRRDTQYF
DNA: TGTGCCAGCAGCTTAGATCGGCGAGATACGCAGTATTTT
size: .
D: .
J: TRBJ2-3
V: TRBV11-2

CDR3: CASRRQAGGSYNSPLHF
DNA: TGTGCCAGCAGAAGACAGGCAGGAGGGAGCTATAATTCACCCCTCCACTTT
size: .
D: .
J: TRBJ1-6
V: TRBV28

CDR3: CASRGGSTDTEAFF
DNA: TGCGCCAGCAGAGGGGGTTCGACGGACACTGAAGCTTTCTTT
size: few
D: .
J: TRBJ1-1
V: TRBV5-1

CDR3: CAWTTTGGQGSAFF
DNA: TGTGCCTGGACTACGACAGGGGGCCAAGGTAGCGCTTTCTTT
size: .
D: TRBD1
J: TRBJ1-1
V: TRBV30

CDR3: CASSFRTSPRETQYF
DNA: TGCGCCAGCAGCTTCCGGACTAGCCCGAGGGAGACCCAGTACTTC
size: .
D: TRBD2
J: TRBJ2-5
V: TRBV5-1

CDR3: CASSIQGATPLHF
DNA: TGTGCCAGTAGTATACAGGGGGCTACACCCCTCCACTTT
size: .
D: TRBD1
J: TRBJ1-6
V: TRBV19